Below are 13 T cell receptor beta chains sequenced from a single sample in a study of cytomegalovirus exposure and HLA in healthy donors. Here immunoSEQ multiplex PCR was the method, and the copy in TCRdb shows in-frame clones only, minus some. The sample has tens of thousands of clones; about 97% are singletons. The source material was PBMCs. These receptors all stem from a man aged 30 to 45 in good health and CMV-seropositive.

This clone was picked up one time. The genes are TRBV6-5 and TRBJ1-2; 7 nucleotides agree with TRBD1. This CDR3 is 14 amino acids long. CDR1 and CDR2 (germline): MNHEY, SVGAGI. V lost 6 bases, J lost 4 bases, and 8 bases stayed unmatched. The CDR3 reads CASSPRGAAYGYTF. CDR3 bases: TGTGCCAGCAGCCCCAGGGGGGCAGCCTATGGCTACACCTTC.

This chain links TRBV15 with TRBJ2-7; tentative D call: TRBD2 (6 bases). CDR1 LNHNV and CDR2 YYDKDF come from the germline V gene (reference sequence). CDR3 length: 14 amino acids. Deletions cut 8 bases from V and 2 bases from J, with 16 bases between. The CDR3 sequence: CATGLGGTTYEQYF. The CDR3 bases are TGTGCCACCGGTCTCGGGGGAACTACCTACGAGCAGTACTTC.

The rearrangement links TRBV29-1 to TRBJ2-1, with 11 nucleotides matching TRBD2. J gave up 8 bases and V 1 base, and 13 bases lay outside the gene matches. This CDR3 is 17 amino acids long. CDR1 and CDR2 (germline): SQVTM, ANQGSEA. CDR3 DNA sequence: TGCAGCGTTGAAGTTCCTCCGGCTAGCGGGAGGCTCCATGAGCAGTTCTTC. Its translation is CSVEVPPASGRLHEQFF.

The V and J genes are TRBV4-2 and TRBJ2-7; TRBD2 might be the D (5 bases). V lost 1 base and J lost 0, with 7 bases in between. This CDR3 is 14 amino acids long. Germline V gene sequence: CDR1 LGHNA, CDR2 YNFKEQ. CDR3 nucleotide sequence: TGTGCCAGCAGCCAAGCCGGGGACTCCTACGAGCAGTACTTC. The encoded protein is CASSQAGDSYEQYF.

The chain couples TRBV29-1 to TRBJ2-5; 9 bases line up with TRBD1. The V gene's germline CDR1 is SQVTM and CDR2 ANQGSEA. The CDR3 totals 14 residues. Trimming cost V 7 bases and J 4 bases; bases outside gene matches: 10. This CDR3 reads CSAATGGRRETQYF. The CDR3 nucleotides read TGCAGCGCCGCGACAGGGGGTAGGCGAGAGACCCAGTACTTC.

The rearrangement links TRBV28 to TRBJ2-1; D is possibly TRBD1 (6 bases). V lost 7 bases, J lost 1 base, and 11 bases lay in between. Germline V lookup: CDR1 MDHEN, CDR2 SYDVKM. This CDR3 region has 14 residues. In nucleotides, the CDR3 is TGTGCCAGCAAACCCCAGGGGTCCTACAATGAGCAGTTCTTC. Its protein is CASKPQGSYNEQFF. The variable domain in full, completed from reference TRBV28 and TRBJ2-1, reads DVKVTQSSRYLVKRTGEKVFLECVQDMDHENMFWYRQDPGLGLRLIYFSYDVKMKEKGDIPEGYSVSREKKERFSLILESASTNQTSMYLCASKPQGSYNEQFFGPGTRLTVL.

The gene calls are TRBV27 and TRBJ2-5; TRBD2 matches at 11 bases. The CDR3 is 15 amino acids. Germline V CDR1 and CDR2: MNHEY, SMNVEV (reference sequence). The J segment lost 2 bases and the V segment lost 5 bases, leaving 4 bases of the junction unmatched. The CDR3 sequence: CASSRGLAAQETQYF. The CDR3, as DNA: TGTGCCAGCAGTCGGGGACTAGCGGCGCAAGAGACCCAGTACTTC.

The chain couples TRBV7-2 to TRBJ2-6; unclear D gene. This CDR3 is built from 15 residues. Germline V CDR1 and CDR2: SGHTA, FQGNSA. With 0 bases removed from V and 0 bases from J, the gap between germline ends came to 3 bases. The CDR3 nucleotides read TGTGCCAGCAGCTTAGCAGCCTCTGGGGCCAACGTCCTGACTTTC. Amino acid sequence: CASSLAASGANVLTF.

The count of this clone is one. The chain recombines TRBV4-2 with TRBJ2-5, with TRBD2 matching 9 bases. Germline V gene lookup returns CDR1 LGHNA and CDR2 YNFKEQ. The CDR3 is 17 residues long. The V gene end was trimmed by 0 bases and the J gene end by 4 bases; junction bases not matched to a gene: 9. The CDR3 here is CASSQDIGGRAGETQYF. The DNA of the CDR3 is TGTGCCAGCAGCCAAGATATCGGCGGGAGGGCCGGAGAGACCCAGTACTTC.

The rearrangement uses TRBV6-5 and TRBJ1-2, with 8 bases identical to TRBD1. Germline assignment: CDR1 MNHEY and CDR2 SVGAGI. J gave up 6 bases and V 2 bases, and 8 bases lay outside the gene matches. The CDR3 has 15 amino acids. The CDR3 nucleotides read TGTGCCAGCAGTTACGACCCTCAGGGGGCGGATGGCTACACCTTC. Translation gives CASSYDPQGADGYTF.

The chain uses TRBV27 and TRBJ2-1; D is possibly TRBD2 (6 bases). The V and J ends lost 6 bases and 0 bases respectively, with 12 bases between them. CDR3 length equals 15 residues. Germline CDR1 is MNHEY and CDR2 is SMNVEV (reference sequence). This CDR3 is CASRERVSSYNEQFF. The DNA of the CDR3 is TGTGCCAGCAGGGAGCGGGTTAGCTCCTACAATGAGCAGTTCTTC.

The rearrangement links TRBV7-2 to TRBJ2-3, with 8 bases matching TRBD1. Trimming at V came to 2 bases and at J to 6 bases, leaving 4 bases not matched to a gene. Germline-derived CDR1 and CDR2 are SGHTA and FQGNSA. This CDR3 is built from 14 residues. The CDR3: CASSLRTGMDTQYF. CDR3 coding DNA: TGTGCCAGCAGCTTACGGACAGGGATGGATACGCAGTATTTT.

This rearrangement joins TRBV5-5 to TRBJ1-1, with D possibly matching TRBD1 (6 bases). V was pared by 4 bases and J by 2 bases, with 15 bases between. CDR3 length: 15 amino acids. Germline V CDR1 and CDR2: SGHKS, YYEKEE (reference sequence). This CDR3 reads CASSPGGARNTEAFF. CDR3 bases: TGTGCCAGCAGCCCGGGGGGGGCCCGCAACACTGAAGCTTTCTTT. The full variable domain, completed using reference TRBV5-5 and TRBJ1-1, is DAGVTQSPTHLIKTRGQQVTLRCSPISGHKSVSWYQQVLGQGPQFIFQYYEKEERGRGNFPDRFSARQFPNYSSELNVNALLLGDSALYLCASSPGGARNTEAFFGQGTRLTVV.